The 22 T cell receptor beta chains reported below all come from one sample, sequenced in a study of human T cells and chemical hapten exposure. Documented time point: patch test 1, 2 weeks after DPC sensitization. Treatment: therapeutic diphenylcyclopropenone sensitization with weekly scalp DPC. TCRdb reprocessed the RACE reads via MiXCR and lists one record per CDR3 protein. The repertoire holds just under 350,000 distinct CDR3 sequences, with 6% to 8.5% as singletons. This sample comprised whole blood, obtained in connection with sensitization to the hapten diphenylcyclopropenone (DPC). Receptors originate from a woman younger than 35 with alopecia areata. Some clones in this sample may be carry-over from other donors' samples.

This clonotype was seen ten or more times. This chain joins TRBV12-3 or TRBV12-4 and TRBJ1-2; D gene ambiguous. The V gene lost 2 bases and the J gene lost 8 bases, with 9 bases spanning the gap. The CDR3 has 12 residues. The CDR3 reads CASSLQVEGYTF. In nucleotides, the CDR3 is TGTGCCAGCAGTTTACAGGTTGAGGGCTACACCTTC.

As DNA, the CDR3 is TGTGCCAGCAGCCAACCGGGACAGATTAATGAAAAACTGTTTTTT. It codes for CASSQPGQINEKLFF. The chain is built from TRBV7-6 and TRBJ1-4, with 7 positions matching TRBD1. The CDR3 totals 15 residues. Germline V lookup: CDR1 SGHVS, CDR2 FNYEAQ. With V trimmed by 5 bases and J by 4 bases, 7 bases remained unmatched.

This clonotype came up a few times. DNA of the CDR3: TGTGCCAGTCAGAGGGAGTCGGAGACCCAGTACTTC. This gives the protein CASQRESETQYF. The rearrangement links TRBV2 to TRBJ2-5; TRBD2 might be the D (5 bases). Germline V lookup: CDR1 SNHLY, CDR2 FYNNEI. The CDR3 has 12 amino acids. V was cut by 9 bases and J by 5 bases, with 13 bases left in between.

The rearrangement uses TRBV7-2 and TRBJ1-2; D perhaps matches TRBD1 (6 bases). The V gene lost 1 base and the J gene lost 4 bases, with 13 bases spanning the gap. CDR1 is SGHTA, CDR2 FQGNSA, per germline. The CDR3 sequence is 15 residues long. CDR3 protein: CASSLVSTGIYGYTF. CDR3 DNA: TGTGCCAGCAGCTTAGTATCTACAGGGATCTATGGCTACACCTTC.

In its sample, this clonotype was seen many times. The chain recombines TRBV28 with TRBJ2-5; 8 nucleotides line up with TRBD1. The CDR3 has 15 residues. Per germline, CDR1 MDHEN and CDR2 SYDVKM. The V gene end was trimmed by 6 bases and the J gene end by 5 bases; junction bases not matched to a gene: 11. DNA of the CDR3: TGTGCCAGCAGCCTAGGACAGGGTGACGTGGAGACCCAGTACTTC. Its translation is CASSLGQGDVETQYF.

J is TRBJ2-1 and V is TRBV29-1; D possibly matches TRBD1 or TRBD2 (5 bases each). V was trimmed by 4 bases and J by 0 bases, leaving 10 bases between them. The CDR3 covers 14 residues. Germline V gene data show CDR1 as SQVTM and CDR2 as ANQGSEA. The CDR3 sequence: CSVARGPSYNEQFF. The CDR3, as DNA: TGCAGCGTTGCACGGGGACCCTCCTACAATGAGCAGTTCTTC.

There are many counts of this clonotype. The J gene is TRBJ2-7, the V gene TRBV5-8; weak D call: TRBD1 (6 bases). In germline, CDR1 is SGHTS, CDR2 YDEGEE. Trimming stripped 7 bases from V and 3 bases from J, with 14 bases between. This CDR3 is built from 13 residues. The CDR3 is CASAPGQLYEQYF. The CDR3 DNA reads TGTGCCAGCGCCCCCGGACAGCTCTACGAGCAGTACTTC.

This chain uses TRBV4-2 with TRBJ2-1; a weak D match, TRBD1 (6 bases). With 1 base removed from V and 6 bases from J, the gap between germline ends came to 16 bases. This CDR3 comprises 16 residues. In germline, CDR1 is LGHNA, CDR2 YNFKEQ. CDR3 nucleotides: TGTGCCAGCAGCCAAGCCGGGACACCGGGCGTCAATGAGCAGTTCTTC. This codes for CASSQAGTPGVNEQFF.

This clonotype was seen a handful of times. The chain uses TRBV20-1 and TRBJ2-3; 9 nucleotides line up with TRBD2. CDR3 size: 16 residues. V was pared by 1 base and J by 0 bases, with 5 bases of the junction left unmatched. The germline V gene encodes CDR1 DFQATT and CDR2 SNEGSKA (reference sequence). CDR3 in amino acids: CSARGLAEHSTDTQYF. Written as DNA, the CDR3 is TGCAGTGCTAGAGGACTAGCGGAACATAGCACAGATACGCAGTATTTT.

This clonotype was detected many times. The chain employs TRBV6-4 and TRBJ2-3; TRBD1 agrees at 10 bases. This CDR3 has 16 residues. Germline V gene lookup returns CDR1 MRHNA and CDR2 SNTAGT. The V and J ends lost 3 bases and 3 bases, in that order; junction bases with no gene match: 6. The CDR3 here is CASSEWGQGQTDTQYF. The CDR3 DNA reads as TGTGCCAGCAGTGAGTGGGGACAGGGGCAGACAGATACGCAGTATTTT.

This clonotype was counted only a few times. The V call is TRBV12-3 or TRBV12-4, the J call TRBJ1-4; 8 bases fit TRBD1. The CDR3 runs 14 residues. With V trimmed by 5 bases and J by 14 bases, 13 bases remained unmatched. The CDR3 region has the DNA TGTGCCAGCAGTCCCAGGGACAGGCTTTATATGCTGTTTTTT. It translates to CASSPRDRLYMLFF.

This clonotype was counted between two and nine times. The chain has TRBV5-1 and TRBJ1-5, with no clear D. V shed 3 bases and J shed 5 bases, with 9 bases lying between them. This CDR3 comprises 13 residues. The germline V gene has CDR1 SGHRS and CDR2 YFSETQ. The CDR3 loop is CASSYGPDQPQHF. The CDR3 DNA reads TGCGCCAGCAGCTATGGTCCGGATCAGCCCCAGCATTTT.

This clonotype was observed a few times. The CDR3 loop is CASSLGGMHNQPQHF. The CDR3, as DNA: TGTGCCAGCAGCTTAGGGGGAATGCACAATCAGCCCCAGCATTTT. This chain joins TRBV11-2 and TRBJ1-5; no definite D call. CDR1 and CDR2 (germline): SGHAT, FQNNGV. The CDR3 is 15 amino acids. V was pared by 1 base and J by 3 bases, with 10 bases between.

The genes are TRBV7-8 and TRBJ2-1; 7 bases fit TRBD2. This CDR3 region has 14 residues. J was trimmed by 6 bases and V by 6 bases; bases with no gene match: 8. Germline V gene data show CDR1 as SGHVS and CDR2 as FQNEAQ. Written as DNA, the CDR3 is TGTGCCAGCAGGGGGAGGGGAGGGTCCAATGAGCAGTTCTTC. It codes for CASRGRGGSNEQFF.

V is TRBV27 and J is TRBJ1-4, with a weak D call TRBD1 (6 bases). V was pared by 11 bases and J by 0 bases, with 13 bases between. The CDR3 spans 14 residues. CDR1 is MNHEY and CDR2 is SMNVEV in the germline V gene (reference sequence). CDR3: CAPWGHTTNEKLFF. The CDR3 DNA sequence: TGTGCCCCCTGGGGACACACAACTAATGAAAAACTGTTTTTT.

The V gene is TRBV29-1, the J gene TRBJ2-2; D is unresolved. Germline V gene sequence: CDR1 SQVTM, CDR2 ANQGSEA. This CDR3 is 15 amino acids long. Trimming took off 1 base at V and 5 bases at J, with 14 bases between the two ends. The CDR3 nucleotides read TGCAGCGTTGAAGCATTTTCGGCAGGAACCGGGGAGCTGTTTTTT. This codes for CSVEAFSAGTGELFF.

The V and J genes are TRBV24-1 and TRBJ2-4; TRBD1 matches 7 bases. CDR1 and CDR2 (germline): KGHDR, SFDVKD. This CDR3 is 14 amino acids long. V dropped 4 bases and J dropped 12; count of bases not matched to a gene: 11. CDR3 nucleotides: TGTGCCACCAGTGAATCCGGACAGGCGATGGGTCAGTACTTC. Its translation: CATSESGQAMGQYF.

This clonotype was counted ten times or more. Because the CDR3's place on the DNA is in doubt, the DNA is left out and the CDR3 is given as listed by TCRdb. The rearrangement joins TRBV12-3 or TRBV12-4 to TRBJ1-3. The CDR3 length is 15 residues, termini included. The CDR3 loop reads CASSSSTASGNTIYF.

This clonotype has more than one count but fewer than ten. The V gene is TRBV10-3, the J gene TRBJ2-7; TRBD1 might be the D (5 bases). Germline V gene data show CDR1 as ENHRY and CDR2 as SYGVKD. V lost 6 bases and J 7 bases, leaving 16 bases between the germline ends. The CDR3 is made up of 13 amino acids. The CDR3 reads CAISEDTPREQYF. The CDR3 DNA follows: TGTGCCATCAGCGAGGACACTCCGCGGGAGCAGTACTTC.

The chain employs TRBV5-4 and TRBJ1-1, with D possibly TRBD1 on 5 matching bases. V lost 0 bases to trimming and J lost 2 bases, with 17 bases between them. Germline V CDR1 and CDR2: SGHNT, YYREEE (reference sequence). The CDR3 loop spans 17 amino acids. In nucleotides, the CDR3 is TGTGCCAGCAGCTTGGTCCAGGGAATAGGGTTAAACACTGAAGCTTTCTTT. As protein: CASSLVQGIGLNTEAFF. Variable domain in full (rest from reference TRBV5-4 and TRBJ1-1): ETGVTQSPTHLIKTRGQQVTLRCSSQSGHNTVSWYQQALGQGPQFIFQYYREEENGRGNFPPRFSGLQFPNYSSELNVNALELDDSALYLCASSLVQGIGLNTEAFFGQGTRLTVV.

This clonotype has just a few counts. The V gene is TRBV11-2, the J gene TRBJ2-7; D could derive from TRBD1 or TRBD2 (6 bases each). Germline CDR1 SGHAT, CDR2 FQNNGV. The ends were cut back, 5 bases at V and 1 base at J, with 15 bases in the middle. This CDR3 is built from 15 residues. The DNA for the CDR3 is TGTGCCAGCAGCCCAGGGGCGGGGCAATCCTACGAGCAGTACTTC. Residues: CASSPGAGQSYEQYF.

This clonotype was counted between two and nine times. V gene TRBV7-9 combines with J gene TRBJ2-2; 10 nucleotides match TRBD1. Germline V gene lookup returns CDR1 SEHNR and CDR2 FQNEAQ (reference sequence). There are 17 residues in the CDR3. Trimming took 5 bases from V and 6 from J; bases not matched to a gene: 12. DNA for the CDR3: TGTGCCAGCAGCCCAGGGAGGGACAGGGGAGTCGCCGGGGAGCTGTTTTTT. Its translation: CASSPGRDRGVAGELFF.